Below are 27 T cell receptor beta chains sequenced from a single sample in a study of shared clonotypes between healthy human individuals. The table came from immunoSEQ multiplex PCR; TCRdb's copy has only in-frame clones and leaves some out. This table holds hundreds of thousands of clones, approximately 96% found once. Terminally differentiated effector memory CD45RA+ cells were left out of the naive CD8 fraction, which was CD45RO-negative and positively selected for CCR7. Material for sequencing was naive CD8+ T cells sorted from blood. Receptors originate from a woman aged 30 to 39 in good health.

This chain links TRBV28 with TRBJ1-5; D gene ambiguous. The CDR3 length is 14 residues. The V and J ends lost 6 bases and 6 bases respectively, with 15 bases between them. CDR1 and CDR2 (germline): MDHEN, SYDVKM. CDR3 DNA: TGTGCCAGCAGCCCCACACGGTTTGGTCAGCCCCAGCATTTT. Protein: CASSPTRFGQPQHF.

The chain employs TRBV29-1 and TRBJ2-3; either TRBD1 or TRBD2 may supply D (5 bases each). The CDR3 consists of 13 residues. Germline loops: CDR1 SQVTM, CDR2 ANQGSEA. Trimming took off 1 base at V and 2 bases at J, with 7 bases between the two ends. CDR3 amino acids: CSVEGGSTDTQYF. CDR3 DNA: TGCAGCGTTGAAGGGGGGTCCACAGATACGCAGTATTTT.

J is TRBJ2-3 and V is TRBV13; 10 nucleotides match TRBD2. Germline-derived CDR1 and CDR2 are PRHDT and FYEKMQ (reference sequence). The CDR3 totals 16 residues. Germline trimming cut 2 bases from V and 5 bases from J; bases unmatched to any gene: 7. This CDR3 is CASSLLASGSGDTQYF. In DNA, the CDR3 is TGTGCCAGCAGCTTATTGGCTAGCGGGAGTGGAGATACGCAGTATTTT.

The chain carries TRBV19 and TRBJ1-3, with D unresolved. Germline V lookup: CDR1 LNHDA, CDR2 SQIVND (reference sequence). The CDR3 covers 15 residues. Deletions cut 3 bases from V and 0 bases from J, with 9 bases between. Here the CDR3 reads CASSIPWSSGNTIYF. The CDR3 DNA is TGTGCCAGTAGTATCCCATGGAGCTCTGGAAACACCATATATTTT.

In nucleotides, the CDR3 is TGCGCCAGCAGTCAACCTAGCGGGAGGGCCGTGGAGACCCAGTACTTC. Protein: CASSQPSGRAVETQYF. The V call is TRBV23-1, the J call TRBJ2-5; 12 bases align to TRBD2. TRBV23-1 is labeled an ORF, and its function is uncertain. This CDR3 has 16 residues. V dropped 2 bases and J dropped 5; count of bases not matched to a gene: 6.

This chain connects TRBV29-1 to TRBJ2-7, with TRBD2 as a possible D gene (6 bases). Germline CDR1 reads SQVTM; CDR2 reads ANQGSEA. The CDR3 is made up of 13 amino acids. The V gene lost 4 bases and the J gene lost 3 bases, with 13 bases spanning the gap. For the CDR3, the DNA is TGCAGCGTTGCGGCTAGCGAGAACTACGAGCAGTACTTC. Its translation is CSVAASENYEQYF.

CDR3 residues: CASSLQGFSHEQYF. CDR3 coding DNA: TGTGCCAGCAGTCTACAGGGATTTTCCCACGAGCAGTACTTC. The chain carries TRBV6-5 and TRBJ2-7, with D possibly matching TRBD1 (6 bases). The CDR3 has 14 amino acids. Between the trimmed V and J ends, which lost 5 bases and 5 bases, there was a span of 16 bases. CDR1 is MNHEY and CDR2 is SVGAGI in the germline V gene.

This chain connects TRBV19 to TRBJ1-5, with no clear D. The CDR3 length is 14 residues. V lost 0 bases and J 9 bases, leaving 12 bases between the germline ends. Per germline, CDR1 LNHDA and CDR2 SQIVND (reference sequence). In nucleotides, the CDR3 is TGTGCCAGTAGTATAGACAGGTCGGTCCGGCCCCAGCATTTT. Translated, it gives CASSIDRSVRPQHF.

In its sample, this clone was seen a few times. This sample includes further DNA sequences coding for the same CDR3. The rearrangement uses TRBV27 and TRBJ2-7, with 11 positions matching TRBD1. CDR3 length: 14 residues. Germline CDR1 MNHEY, CDR2 SMNVEV (reference sequence). Germline trimming cut 5 bases from V and 2 bases from J; bases unmatched to any gene: 2. CDR3 residues: CASSPGQGAYEQYF. The CDR3 DNA reads TGTGCCAGCAGTCCGGGACAGGGGGCCTACGAGCAGTACTTC.

The count of this clone is one. The rearrangement links TRBV14 to TRBJ2-2; perhaps TRBD1 as D (6 bases). Looked up from germline, CDR1 is SGHDN and CDR2 is FVKESK. V was shortened by 0 bases and J by 5 bases, with 13 bases between the two germline ends. The CDR3 totals 16 residues. The DNA for the CDR3 is TGTGCCAGCAGCCAAGAGTGGGGGACATTTACCGGGGAGCTGTTTTTT. It is translated as CASSQEWGTFTGELFF.

The chain has TRBV7-9 and TRBJ2-5, with D perhaps TRBD2 (6 bases). The germline gives CDR1 SEHNR, CDR2 FQNEAQ (reference sequence). V was cut by 1 base and J by 4 bases, with 10 bases left in between. This CDR3 comprises 14 residues. For the CDR3, the DNA is TGTGCCAGCAGCTTAGGTCCGCGGGGAGAGACCCAGTACTTC. Residues: CASSLGPRGETQYF.

In its sample, this clone was seen once. This chain links TRBV29-1 with TRBJ2-3; D is possibly TRBD1 (6 bases). The germline V gene encodes CDR1 SQVTM and CDR2 ANQGSEA. CDR3 length: 16 residues. The ends were cut back, 7 bases at V and 0 bases at J, with 20 bases in the middle. This CDR3 reads CSGARDTGSSTDTQYF. CDR3 DNA sequence: TGCAGCGGAGCCCGGGACACAGGATCTAGCACAGATACGCAGTATTTT.

The rearrangement uses TRBV28 and TRBJ2-1; D is unresolved. Germline values: CDR1 MDHEN, CDR2 SYDVKM. The CDR3 runs to 14 residues. Trimming pared 10 bases from V and 2 bases from J, leaving 15 bases between. Written as DNA, the CDR3 is TGTGCCATCTCGGCCCCTGGGGCCTACAATGAGCAGTTCTTC. Encoded protein: CAISAPGAYNEQFF.

V gene TRBV6-5 combines with J gene TRBJ2-3; a possible D gene is TRBD1 (5 bases). V was cut by 5 bases and J by 7 bases, with 19 bases left in between. Germline V gene sequence: CDR1 MNHEY, CDR2 SVGAGI. This CDR3 is 15 amino acids long. The CDR3: CASSQGAYPANTQYF. In nucleotides, the CDR3 is TGTGCCAGCAGTCAAGGGGCCTACCCGGCAAATACGCAGTATTTT.

This chain links TRBV10-3 with TRBJ2-7, with D perhaps being TRBD1 or TRBD2 (7 bases each). Per germline, CDR1 ENHRY and CDR2 SYGVKD. The germline V and J ends were trimmed by 9 bases and 1 base, with 19 bases remaining between them. This CDR3 comprises 15 residues. The CDR3 DNA reads TGTGCCATACAGGTAGGGGAGGGGGCTTCCTACGAGCAGTACTTC. This encodes CAIQVGEGASYEQYF.

The chain uses TRBV4-1 and TRBJ1-1; D unresolved. Germline V CDR1 and CDR2: MGHRA, YSYEKL. V was shortened by 4 bases and J by 2 bases, with 20 bases between the two germline ends. This CDR3 has 17 residues. The CDR3: CASSRLTIGSLNTEAFF. The CDR3 bases are TGCGCCAGCAGCCGACTCACTATCGGCAGTTTAAACACTGAAGCTTTCTTT.

The V call is TRBV28, the J call TRBJ2-5; unclear D gene. With 7 bases removed from V and 4 bases from J, the gap between germline ends came to 16 bases. The CDR3 sequence is 14 residues long. Germline CDR1 and CDR2: MDHEN and SYDVKM. Here the CDR3 reads CASTPTVGRETQYF. The CDR3 DNA sequence: TGTGCCAGCACCCCGACTGTTGGCAGAGAGACCCAGTACTTC.

This clone has a single count. The gene calls are TRBV27 and TRBJ2-3; the match to TRBD1 covers 7 bases. The length of the CDR3 is 17 residues. Trimming cost V 3 bases and J 2 bases; bases outside gene matches: 11. Germline V gene lookup returns CDR1 MNHEY and CDR2 SMNVEV (reference sequence). The chain's CDR3 is CASSFLPTGKITDTQYF. The CDR3 DNA reads as TGTGCCAGCAGTTTCCTCCCGACAGGGAAAATCACAGATACGCAGTATTTT.

The CDR3 DNA reads TGTGCCAGCAGCCCGGGACAGGGGGCCCGGCAGCCCCAGCATTTT. Protein sequence: CASSPGQGARQPQHF. This chain joins TRBV2 and TRBJ1-5, with 12 bases identical to TRBD1. The length of the CDR3 is 15 residues. The junction had 7 bases not matched to a gene; V was cut back by 6 bases and J by 7 bases. Germline V gene sequence: CDR1 SNHLY, CDR2 FYNNEI. Supplemented by reference TRBV2 and TRBJ1-5, the full variable domain reads EPEVTQTPSHQVTQMGQEVILRCVPISNHLYFYWYRQILGQKVEFLVSFYNNEISEKSEIFDDQFSVERPDGSNFTLKIRSTKLEDSAMYFCASSPGQGARQPQHFGDGTRLSIL.

The chain combines TRBV11-2 with TRBJ1-1; D possibly corresponds to TRBD1 (6 bases). Germline V gene sequence: CDR1 SGHAT, CDR2 FQNNGV. The germline V and J ends were trimmed by 3 bases and 6 bases, with 11 bases remaining between them. This CDR3 is 13 amino acids long. CDR3 region: CASSLYRAPEAFF. CDR3 DNA: TGTGCCAGCAGCTTGTACAGGGCCCCTGAAGCTTTCTTT.

This sequence joins TRBV10-2 and TRBJ1-1; D is unresolved. CDR1 is WSHSY, CDR2 SAAADI, per germline. CDR3 length: 14 residues. V was trimmed by 3 bases and J by 3 bases, leaving 11 bases between them. The CDR3 DNA reads as TGCGCCAGCAGTGATGGGGTGGTCTACACTGAAGCTTTCTTT. It translates to CASSDGVVYTEAFF.

This rearrangement joins TRBV14 to TRBJ2-2; D unclear. The CDR3 sequence is 16 residues long. V lost 0 bases and J 0 bases, leaving 8 bases between the germline ends. Looked up from germline, CDR1 is SGHDN and CDR2 is FVKESK. The CDR3 reads CASSQDFLTNTGELFF. Here the CDR3 DNA reads TGTGCCAGCAGCCAAGATTTCCTAACGAACACCGGGGAGCTGTTTTTT.

The chain uses TRBV4-2 and TRBJ2-1; 8 nucleotides match TRBD2. V gave up 4 bases and J gave up 5 bases; unmatched junction bases: 10. The CDR3 contains 16 residues. Germline V gene sequence: CDR1 LGHNA, CDR2 YNFKEQ. This CDR3 is CASSRYFSGKNNEQFF. The CDR3, as DNA: TGTGCCAGCAGCCGCTATTTTAGCGGGAAAAACAATGAGCAGTTCTTC.

The genes are TRBV2 and TRBJ2-1; D unresolved. CDR1 and CDR2 (germline): SNHLY, FYNNEI. There are 12 residues in the CDR3. The V and J ends lost 0 bases and 9 bases respectively, with 6 bases between them. The DNA of the CDR3 is TGTGCCAGCAGTGAAGCGGGTGGTGAGCAGTTCTTC. Translation: CASSEAGGEQFF.

This chain uses TRBV7-9 with TRBJ1-1; no clear D. This CDR3 comprises 15 residues. Trimming cost V 2 bases and J 1 base, with 11 bases left between them. The germline V gene has CDR1 SEHNR and CDR2 FQNEAQ (reference sequence). The DNA for the CDR3 is TGTGCCAGCAGCTTAATGGGTTTAGAGAACACTGAAGCTTTCTTT. Translated, it gives CASSLMGLENTEAFF.

The chain is built from TRBV7-8 and TRBJ2-2; the match to TRBD2 covers 7 bases. Trimming took 7 bases from V and 4 from J; bases not matched to a gene: 18. The CDR3 is 18 amino acids. The germline V gene has CDR1 SGHVS and CDR2 FQNEAQ. CDR3 region: CASIWGEGQVQFTGELFF. The CDR3 DNA reads as TGTGCCAGCATCTGGGGGGAGGGCCAGGTCCAGTTCACCGGGGAGCTGTTTTTT.

V is TRBV28 and J is TRBJ1-2; D is undetermined. Trimming pared 7 bases from V and 2 bases from J, leaving 8 bases between. Germline CDR1 MDHEN, CDR2 SYDVKM. This CDR3 spans 12 amino acids. CDR3 nucleotide sequence: TGTGCCAGCACGGCGGAAAACTATGGCTACACCTTC. Protein sequence: CASTAENYGYTF.